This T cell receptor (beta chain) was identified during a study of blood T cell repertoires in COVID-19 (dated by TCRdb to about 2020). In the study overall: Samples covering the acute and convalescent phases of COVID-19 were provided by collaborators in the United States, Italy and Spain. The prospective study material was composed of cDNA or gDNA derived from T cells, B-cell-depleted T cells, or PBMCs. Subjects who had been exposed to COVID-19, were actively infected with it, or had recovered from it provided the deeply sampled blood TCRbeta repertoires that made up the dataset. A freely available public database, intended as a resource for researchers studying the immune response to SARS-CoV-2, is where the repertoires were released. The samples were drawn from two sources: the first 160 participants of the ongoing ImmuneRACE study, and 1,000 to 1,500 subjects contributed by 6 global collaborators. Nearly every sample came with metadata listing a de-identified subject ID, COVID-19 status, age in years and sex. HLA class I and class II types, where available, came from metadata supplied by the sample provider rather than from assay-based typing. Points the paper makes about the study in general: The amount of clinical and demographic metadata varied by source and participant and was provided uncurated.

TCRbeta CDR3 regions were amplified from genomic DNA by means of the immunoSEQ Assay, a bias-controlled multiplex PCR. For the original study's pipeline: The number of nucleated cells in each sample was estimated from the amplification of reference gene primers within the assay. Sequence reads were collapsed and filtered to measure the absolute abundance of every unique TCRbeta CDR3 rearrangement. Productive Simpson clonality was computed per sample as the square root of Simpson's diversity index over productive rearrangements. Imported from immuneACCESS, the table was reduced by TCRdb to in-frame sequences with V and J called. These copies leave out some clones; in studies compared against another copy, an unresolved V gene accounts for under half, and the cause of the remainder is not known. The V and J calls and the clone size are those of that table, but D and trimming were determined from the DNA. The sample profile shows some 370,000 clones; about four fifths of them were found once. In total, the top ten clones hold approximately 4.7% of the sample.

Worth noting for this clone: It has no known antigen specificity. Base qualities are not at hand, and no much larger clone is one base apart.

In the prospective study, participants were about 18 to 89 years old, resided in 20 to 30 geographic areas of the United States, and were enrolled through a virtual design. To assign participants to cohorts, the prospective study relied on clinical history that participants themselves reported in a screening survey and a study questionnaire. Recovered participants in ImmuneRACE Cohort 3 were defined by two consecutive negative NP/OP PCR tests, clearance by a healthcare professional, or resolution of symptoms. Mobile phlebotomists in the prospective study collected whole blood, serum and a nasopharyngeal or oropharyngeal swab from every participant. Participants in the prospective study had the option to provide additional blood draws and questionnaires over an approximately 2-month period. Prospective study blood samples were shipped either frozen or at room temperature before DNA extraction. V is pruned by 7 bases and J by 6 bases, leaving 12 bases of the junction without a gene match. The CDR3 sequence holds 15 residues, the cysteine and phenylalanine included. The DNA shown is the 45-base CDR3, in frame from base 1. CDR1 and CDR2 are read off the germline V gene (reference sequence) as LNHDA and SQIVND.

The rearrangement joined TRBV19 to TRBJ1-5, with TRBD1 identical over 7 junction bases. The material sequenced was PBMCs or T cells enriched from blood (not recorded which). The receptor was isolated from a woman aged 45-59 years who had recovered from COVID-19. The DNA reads TGTGCCAGTAACCCGGGACAGCTAGGCGGTCAGCCCCAGCATTTT. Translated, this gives CASNPGQLGGQPQHF.